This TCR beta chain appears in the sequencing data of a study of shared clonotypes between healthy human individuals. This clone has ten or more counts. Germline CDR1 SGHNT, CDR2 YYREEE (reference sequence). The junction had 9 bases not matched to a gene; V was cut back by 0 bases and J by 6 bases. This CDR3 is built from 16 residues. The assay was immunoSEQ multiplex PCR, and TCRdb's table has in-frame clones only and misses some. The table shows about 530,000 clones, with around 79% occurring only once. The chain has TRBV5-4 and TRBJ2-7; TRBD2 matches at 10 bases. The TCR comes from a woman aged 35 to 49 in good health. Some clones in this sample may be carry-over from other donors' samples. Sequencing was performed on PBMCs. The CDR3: CASSLAAASGSSEQYF. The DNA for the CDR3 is TGTGCCAGCAGCTTGGCCGCGGCTAGCGGGAGTAGCGAGCAGTACTTC.